These T cell receptor beta chains were read from a single sample in a study of regulatory T cells. The data were produced by immunoSEQ multiplex PCR, yet TCRdb's version contains in-frame clones alone and is incomplete. Found here are 20,000 or so clones, approximately 94% of them singletons; the top ten hold approximately 3.3%. What was sequenced was CD8+ T cells sorted from blood. These receptors were obtained from a child between 2 and 9 years old with CD3G deficiency. Each CDR3 is given with its conserved first and last residue. A row's size may be missing; if present it is once, few, many or a size class.

TRBJ1-6	TRBV28	NA	CASSLRVAGGNSPLHF
TRBJ2-3	TRBV7-9	NA	CASSPPSGEGRGADTQYF
TRBJ2-7	TRBV6-1	once	CASSELGPSSYEQYF
TRBJ2-7	TRBV6-1	NA	CASSTRGSGAEQYF
TRBJ2-7	TRBV28	NA	CASSFEKLSYEQYF
TRBJ2-7	TRBV6-1	NA	CASSVSQGGYEQYF
TRBJ1-4	TRBV28	NA	CASSRWGQDNEKLFF
TRBJ2-3	TRBV28	NA	CASSLYSDTQYF
TRBJ2-3	TRBV5-1	NA	CASSPGTSGNTDTQYF
TRBJ1-5	TRBV27	NA	CASSPGTENQPQHF
TRBJ1-2	TRBV7-9	NA	CASSSSGGYGYTF
TRBJ2-7	TRBV28	NA	CASSFWSGAREQYF
TRBJ1-6	TRBV2	NA	CASSDLDRPIGYNSPLHF
TRBJ1-1	TRBV5-1	NA	CASRWRSSTEAFF
TRBJ2-1	TRBV28	NA	CASSRTSGYNEQFF
TRBJ2-1	TRBV19	NA	CASSGAGVGNEQFF
TRBJ2-1	TRBV28	NA	CASSFGPTHNEQFF
TRBJ2-7	TRBV28	NA	CASSSPDSDSSYEQYF
TRBJ2-1	TRBV7-9	NA	CASSLSGTPYNEQFF
TRBJ1-4	TRBV28	NA	CASSSEGSNEKLFF
TRBJ1-1	TRBV28	NA	CASSLSGRTEAFF
TRBJ1-1	TRBV28	NA	CASRYQGRAFF
TRBJ2-1	TRBV28	NA	CASSSRRVASEQFF
TRBJ2-7	TRBV28	NA	CASSPDRPYEQYF
TRBJ2-7	TRBV28	NA	CASSGLAGPSYEQYF
TRBJ1-2	TRBV6-6	NA	CASSYGTEGYTF
TRBJ2-7	TRBV6-1	NA	CASSDYPGQGVYEQYF
TRBJ2-1	TRBV7-9	once	CASSSIVSNEQFF
TRBJ2-7	TRBV5-1	NA	CASSLGLAGADEQYF
TRBJ1-5	TRBV28	NA	CASSHYGTYKPNQPQHF
TRBJ2-7	TRBV7-8	NA	CASSLGQLYEQYF
TRBJ1-4	TRBV27	NA	CASSRESEQDEKLFF
TRBJ2-3	TRBV4-2	NA	CASRDGSSTDTQYF
TRBJ2-5	TRBV19	NA	CASSPSPFIAGPGSSETQYF
TRBJ2-1	TRBV18	NA	CASSPPSVNEQFF
TRBJ2-7	TRBV28	NA	CASSLTSGLTYEQYF
TRBJ2-1	TRBV27	NA	CASSPDRWNEQFF
TRBJ2-7	TRBV10-1	NA	CASSGADRGLYEQYF
TRBJ2-3	TRBV10-3	NA	CAIRVAGGGADTQYF